The 32 T cell receptor beta chains listed next were all sequenced from one sample in a study of blood T cell repertoires in COVID-19. The data were produced by immunoSEQ multiplex PCR, yet TCRdb's version contains in-frame clones alone and is incomplete. The sample carries 250,000 to 400,000 clones, 70% to 90% recorded once. Sequencing was performed on peripheral blood. The origin of the receptors is a woman aged 25 to 39 with COVID-19, enrolled during active disease.

This rearrangement joins TRBV27 to TRBJ1-4, with D uncertain. Deletions cut 5 bases from V and 4 bases from J, with 14 bases between. The length of the CDR3 is 15 residues. Looked up from germline, CDR1 is MNHEY and CDR2 is SMNVEV (reference sequence). CDR3 region: CASSDLERFNEKLFF. The CDR3 nucleotides read TGTGCCAGCAGTGACCTAGAACGCTTTAATGAAAAACTGTTTTTT.

The V call is TRBV7-9, the J call TRBJ1-6; TRBD1 matches at 7 bases. Germline CDR1 is SEHNR and CDR2 is FQNEAQ (reference sequence). Losses at the gene ends were 1 base for V and 9 bases for J; bases not matched to a gene: 6. The CDR3 runs 15 residues. The CDR3 region is CASSLGQGGSSPLHF. The CDR3 coding sequence is TGTGCCAGCAGCTTAGGACAGGGTGGTAGTTCACCCCTCCACTTT.

V and J are TRBV15 and TRBJ1-5, with D unresolved. Germline CDR1 and CDR2: LNHNV and YYDKDF (reference sequence). Trimming removed 0 bases at V and 6 bases at J, with 12 bases between. The CDR3 totals 15 residues. The CDR3 region has the DNA TGTGCCACCAGCAGAGAAGGTGGCGAGGGTCAGCCCCAGCATTTT. This gives the protein CATSREGGEGQPQHF.

V and J are TRBV19 and TRBJ1-5, with a possible D match to TRBD1 (5 bases). Germline V gene lookup returns CDR1 LNHDA and CDR2 SQIVND (reference sequence). The CDR3 covers 15 residues. V was pared by 4 bases and J by 6 bases, with 16 bases between. CDR3 loop: CASSTLGGWGQPQHF. CDR3 DNA sequence: TGTGCCAGTAGTACTCTCGGGGGGTGGGGTCAGCCCCAGCATTTT.

This clone was recorded once. J is TRBJ1-5 and V is TRBV19; TRBD1 is a possible D gene (5 bases). This CDR3 contains 16 residues. The V gene's germline CDR1 is LNHDA and CDR2 SQIVND (reference sequence). V was cut by 3 bases and J by 0 bases, with 12 bases left in between. CDR3 protein: CASSMVPGFSNQPQHF. In DNA form, the CDR3 reads TGTGCCAGTAGTATGGTGCCAGGGTTTAGCAATCAGCCCCAGCATTTT.

This chain uses TRBV7-9 with TRBJ1-6; D uncertain. CDR3 length: 15 amino acids. Trimming cost V 2 bases and J 5 bases, with 10 bases left between them. CDR1 SEHNR and CDR2 FQNEAQ come from the germline V gene (reference sequence). CDR3 sequence (DNA): TGTGCCAGCAGCTTAAAGAGACTAGATAATTCACCCCTCCACTTT. This encodes CASSLKRLDNSPLHF.

The chain recombines TRBV5-5 with TRBJ2-7; D is unresolved. Germline V lookup: CDR1 SGHKS, CDR2 YYEKEE (reference sequence). V lost 4 bases, J lost 2 bases, and 13 bases lay in between. The CDR3 runs 14 residues. CDR3 nucleotide sequence: TGTGCCAGCAGCCCGGCTGGGCAAGCCTACGAGCAGTACGTC. Amino acids: CASSPAGQAYEQYV.

The gene calls are TRBV27 and TRBJ1-2; TRBD1 aligns across 7 bases. CDR3 length equals 13 residues. The V gene's germline CDR1 is MNHEY and CDR2 SMNVEV (reference sequence). Trimming took 5 bases from V and 3 from J; bases not matched to a gene: 3. CDR3 coding DNA: TGTGCCAGCAGTACTACAGGGGACTATGGCTACACCTTC. Its translation: CASSTTGDYGYTF.

The CDR3 region is CASSSPGQGIYEQYF. For the CDR3, the DNA is TGTGCCAGCAGTTCCCCGGGACAGGGCATCTACGAGCAGTACTTC. The V gene is TRBV6-2 or TRBV6-3, the J gene TRBJ2-7; 9 bases are a match to TRBD1. V shed 4 bases and J 3 bases; nucleotides not matched to a gene: 7. Germline V gives CDR1 MNHEY, CDR2 SVGEGT. The CDR3 runs 15 residues.

The chain uses TRBV5-8 and TRBJ1-1; 9 nucleotides line up with TRBD1. The CDR3 spans 17 residues. Germline assignment: CDR1 SGHTS and CDR2 YDEGEE. V shed 4 bases, J shed 0 bases, and the junction held 10 bases outside the gene matches. The CDR3 coding sequence is TGTGCCAGCAGCCCGGACAGGGGCCCTTTAATGAACACTGAAGCTTTCTTT. Amino acids: CASSPDRGPLMNTEAFF.

The chain couples TRBV11-3 to TRBJ2-7; a weak D match, TRBD2 (5 bases). Per germline, CDR1 SGHNT and CDR2 YENEEA. V was shortened by 1 base and J by 6 bases, with 7 bases between the two germline ends. CDR3 size: 12 residues. DNA of the CDR3: TGTGCCAGCAGCTTAGGAGGGAGCGAGCAGTACTTC. Translation: CASSLGGSEQYF.

The rearrangement links TRBV19 to TRBJ1-1; D gene unclear. Germline CDR1 reads LNHDA; CDR2 reads SQIVND (reference sequence). Trimming shortened V by 1 base and J by 6 bases, and 15 bases separated the two germline ends. CDR3 size: 15 residues. CDR3 residues: CASSIGTRTQPEAFF. CDR3 DNA sequence: TGTGCCAGTAGTATAGGAACGAGGACTCAGCCTGAAGCTTTCTTT.

This sequence joins TRBV9 and TRBJ2-2; TRBD1 agrees at 9 bases. The V and J ends lost 0 bases and 4 bases, in that order; junction bases with no gene match: 7. Germline values: CDR1 SGDLS, CDR2 YYNGEE. The CDR3 sequence is 17 residues long. The CDR3 nucleotides are TGTGCCAGCAGCGTAGGTTTGTCGGGACAGGGCACCGGGGAGCTGTTTTTT. This gives the protein CASSVGLSGQGTGELFF.

The chain carries TRBV19 and TRBJ2-1; TRBD2 agrees at 7 bases. The CDR3 has 15 amino acids. V gave up 7 bases and J gave up 3 bases; unmatched junction bases: 9. Germline V lookup: CDR1 LNHDA, CDR2 SQIVND (reference sequence). The CDR3 DNA reads as TGTGCCAGTACCTACAGGCGGGGGAGCTACAATGAGCAGTTCTTC. Amino acid sequence: CASTYRRGSYNEQFF.

The rearrangement joins TRBV23-1 to TRBJ1-1, with TRBD1 as a possible D gene (6 bases). TRBV23-1 is marked as an open reading frame, function uncertain. V gave up 2 bases and J gave up 0 bases, with 22 bases separating them. The CDR3 runs 19 residues. The CDR3 DNA sequence: TGCGCCAGCAGTCAACCATACCTTGGACAGTTACCCATGAACACTGAAGCTTTCTTT. It codes for CASSQPYLGQLPMNTEAFF.

The chain combines TRBV4-2 with TRBJ2-7; 8 bases map to TRBD1. Germline assignment: CDR1 LGHNA and CDR2 YNFKEQ. Trimming took 3 bases from V and 3 from J; bases not matched to a gene: 10. This CDR3 is built from 16 residues. The CDR3 DNA sequence: TGTGCCAGCAGCCATGACGGACAGGGAGGCTTCTACGAGCAGTACTTC. It codes for CASSHDGQGGFYEQYF.

The chain carries TRBV12-3 or TRBV12-4 and TRBJ1-4; 8 nucleotides match TRBD1. This CDR3 region has 13 residues. V dropped 8 bases and J dropped 4; count of bases not matched to a gene: 3. CDR3 in DNA: TGTGCCAGCGCGACAGGGGATAATGAAAAACTGTTTTTT. Amino acids: CASATGDNEKLFF.

The genes are TRBV5-4 and TRBJ2-1; 12 nucleotides agree with TRBD2. The CDR3 extends over 15 amino acids. The V segment lost 2 bases and the J segment 8 bases; nucleotides outside the gene matches: 5. Germline V gene sequence: CDR1 SGHNT, CDR2 YYREEE (reference sequence). CDR3 residues: CASSFDLAGGHEQFF. As DNA, the CDR3 is TGTGCCAGCAGCTTTGATCTAGCGGGGGGGCATGAGCAGTTCTTC.

This clone is a singleton in its sample. The V call is TRBV20-1, the J call TRBJ2-1; 8 bases fit TRBD2. V was clipped by 3 bases and J by 1 base; unmatched bases: 8. The V gene's germline CDR1 is DFQATT and CDR2 SNEGSKA (reference sequence). CDR3 length equals 16 residues. The CDR3 DNA reads TGCAGTGCTAGTATCTCCGGGGGGGCTTCCTACAATGAGCAGTTCTTC. Its translation is CSASISGGASYNEQFF.

In this sample, this clone turned up once. V gene TRBV10-3 combines with J gene TRBJ2-6; TRBD1 might be the D (5 bases). The CDR3 consists of 16 residues. The germline V gene has CDR1 ENHRY and CDR2 SYGVKD. The V and J ends lost 5 bases and 0 bases respectively, with 11 bases between them. This chain's CDR3 is CAISLHRSSGANVLTF. CDR3 nucleotides: TGTGCCATCAGTCTACACAGGAGCTCTGGGGCCAACGTCCTGACTTTC.

The V call is TRBV4-2, the J call TRBJ1-1; D is unclear. The CDR3 totals 16 residues. Germline V gene lookup returns CDR1 LGHNA and CDR2 YNFKEQ. Trimming took 1 base from V and 4 from J, leaving 16 bases between them. CDR3 sequence: CASSQVPRARPTEAFF. CDR3 in DNA: TGTGCCAGCAGCCAAGTCCCTCGAGCGCGTCCCACTGAAGCTTTCTTT.

The table lists this clone with many counts. CDR3 sequence reads: CASTGRGTYEQYV. Written as DNA, the CDR3 is TGTGCCAGCACTGGCAGGGGGACCTACGAGCAGTACGTC. The chain carries TRBV6-5 and TRBJ2-7, with TRBD1 matching over 7 bases. The junction had 5 bases not matched to a gene; V was cut back by 7 bases and J by 2 bases. CDR1 and CDR2 from the germline V gene are MNHEY and SVGAGI. This CDR3 has 13 amino acids.

This sequence joins TRBV4-2 and TRBJ1-2; 7 bases align to TRBD1. The trim removed 4 bases at V and 3 bases at J, leaving 8 bases unmatched. This CDR3 is built from 15 residues. Germline V lookup: CDR1 LGHNA, CDR2 YNFKEQ. The CDR3 DNA is TGTGCCAGCAGCCCAAGACAGGGCTGGGACTATGGCTACACCTTC. Its translation is CASSPRQGWDYGYTF.

The rearrangement joins TRBV6-5 to TRBJ1-5; tentatively, D is TRBD1 (6 bases). There are 15 residues in the CDR3. V was shortened by 5 bases and J by 6 bases, with 17 bases between the two germline ends. CDR1 and CDR2 from the germline V gene are MNHEY and SVGAGI. CDR3 DNA sequence: TGTGCCAGCAGTAGGGTGGGGGCCGCGGGTCAGCCCCAGCATTTT. Translated, it gives CASSRVGAAGQPQHF.

This chain joins TRBV10-3 and TRBJ1-1; 8 nucleotides match TRBD1. This CDR3 contains 13 residues. Looked up from germline, CDR1 is ENHRY and CDR2 is SYGVKD. The V gene end was trimmed by 6 bases and the J gene end by 4 bases; junction bases not matched to a gene: 4. CDR3 sequence: CAIRPTGGTEAFF. CDR3 nucleotides: TGTGCCATCAGACCTACAGGGGGCACTGAAGCTTTCTTT.

The chain is built from TRBV5-5 and TRBJ2-7; 8 bases are shared with TRBD1. The CDR3 covers 15 residues. Germline-derived CDR1 and CDR2 are SGHKS and YYEKEE (reference sequence). The J segment lost 3 bases and the V segment lost 3 bases, leaving 8 bases of the junction unmatched. The CDR3 loop reads CASSYSPGQVYEQYF. The CDR3 nucleotides are TGTGCCAGCAGCTACTCACCGGGACAGGTCTACGAGCAGTACTTC.

This clone was seen only once. The J gene is TRBJ1-5, the V gene TRBV13; D ambiguous. The germline V gene encodes CDR1 PRHDT and CDR2 FYEKMQ (reference sequence). Deletions cut 5 bases from V and 7 bases from J, with 12 bases between. The CDR3 is made up of 13 amino acids. CDR3: CASSQSPTQPQHF. The CDR3 DNA reads as TGTGCCAGCAGCCAGTCCCCAACCCAGCCCCAGCATTTT.

The chain uses TRBV30 and TRBJ1-5; D unresolved. V lost 0 bases and J 3 bases, leaving 6 bases between the germline ends. The germline V gene has CDR1 GTSNPN and CDR2 SVGIG (reference sequence). The CDR3 consists of 13 residues. CDR3 protein: CAWSVSDNQPQHF. The CDR3 DNA follows: TGTGCCTGGAGTGTCAGCGACAATCAGCCCCAGCATTTT.

The rearrangement uses TRBV30 and TRBJ2-2, with D maybe TRBD2 (5 bases). The CDR3 has 15 residues. Germline loops: CDR1 GTSNPN, CDR2 SVGIG (reference sequence). V was pared by 2 bases and J by 4 bases, with 14 bases between. CDR3 protein: CAWSSISEVTGELFF. In DNA form, the CDR3 reads TGTGCCTGGAGTTCTATTAGCGAAGTCACCGGGGAGCTGTTTTTT. Drawing the rest from reference TRBV30 and TRBJ2-2, the complete variable domain is SQTIHQWPATLVQPVGSPLSLECTVEGTSNPNLYWYRQAAGRGLQLLFYSVGIGQISSEVPQNLSASRPQDRQFILSSKKLLLSDSGFYLCAWSSISEVTGELFFGEGSRLTVL.

The chain employs TRBV28 and TRBJ2-1; a possible D gene is TRBD2 (5 bases). The CDR3 covers 11 residues. The V and J ends lost 7 bases and 9 bases respectively, with 10 bases between them. Per the germline V gene, CDR1 is MDHEN and CDR2 is SYDVKM. CDR3: CASTSGSEQFF. The CDR3 nucleotides read TGTGCCAGCACCAGCGGTAGTGAGCAGTTCTTC. The full variable domain, completed using reference TRBV28 and TRBJ2-1, is DVKVTQSSRYLVKRTGEKVFLECVQDMDHENMFWYRQDPGLGLRLIYFSYDVKMKEKGDIPEGYSVSREKKERFSLILESASTNQTSMYLCASTSGSEQFFGPGTRLTVL.

The V gene is TRBV5-4, the J gene TRBJ2-2; TRBD1 might be the D (6 bases). The CDR3 consists of 15 residues. From germline, CDR1 is SGHNT and CDR2 YYREEE (reference sequence). V lost 4 bases to trimming and J lost 7 bases, with 17 bases between them. The CDR3 loop is CASSLAHREFGELFF. In nucleotides, the CDR3 is TGTGCCAGCAGCCTAGCCCACAGGGAGTTCGGGGAGCTGTTTTTT.

The rearrangement uses TRBV6-5 and TRBJ1-4; no clear D. Per the germline V gene, CDR1 is MNHEY and CDR2 is SVGAGI. The CDR3 consists of 12 residues. With 11 bases removed from V and 2 bases from J, the gap between germline ends came to 9 bases. CDR3 nucleotides: TGTGCCTCCGGACTGACTAATGAAAAACTGTTTTTT. It is translated as CASGLTNEKLFF.